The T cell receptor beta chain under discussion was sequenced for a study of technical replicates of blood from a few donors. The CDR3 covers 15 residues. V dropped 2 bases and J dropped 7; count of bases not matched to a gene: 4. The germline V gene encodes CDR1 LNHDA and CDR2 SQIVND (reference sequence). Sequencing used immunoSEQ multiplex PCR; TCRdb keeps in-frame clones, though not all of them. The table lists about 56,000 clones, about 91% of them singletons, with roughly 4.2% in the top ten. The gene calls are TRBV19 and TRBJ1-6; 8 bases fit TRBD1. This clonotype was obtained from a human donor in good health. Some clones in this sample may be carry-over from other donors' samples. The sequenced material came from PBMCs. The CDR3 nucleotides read TGTGCCAGTAGTATATCGGGACAGGTAAATTCACCCCTCCACTTT. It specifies CASSISGQVNSPLHF.